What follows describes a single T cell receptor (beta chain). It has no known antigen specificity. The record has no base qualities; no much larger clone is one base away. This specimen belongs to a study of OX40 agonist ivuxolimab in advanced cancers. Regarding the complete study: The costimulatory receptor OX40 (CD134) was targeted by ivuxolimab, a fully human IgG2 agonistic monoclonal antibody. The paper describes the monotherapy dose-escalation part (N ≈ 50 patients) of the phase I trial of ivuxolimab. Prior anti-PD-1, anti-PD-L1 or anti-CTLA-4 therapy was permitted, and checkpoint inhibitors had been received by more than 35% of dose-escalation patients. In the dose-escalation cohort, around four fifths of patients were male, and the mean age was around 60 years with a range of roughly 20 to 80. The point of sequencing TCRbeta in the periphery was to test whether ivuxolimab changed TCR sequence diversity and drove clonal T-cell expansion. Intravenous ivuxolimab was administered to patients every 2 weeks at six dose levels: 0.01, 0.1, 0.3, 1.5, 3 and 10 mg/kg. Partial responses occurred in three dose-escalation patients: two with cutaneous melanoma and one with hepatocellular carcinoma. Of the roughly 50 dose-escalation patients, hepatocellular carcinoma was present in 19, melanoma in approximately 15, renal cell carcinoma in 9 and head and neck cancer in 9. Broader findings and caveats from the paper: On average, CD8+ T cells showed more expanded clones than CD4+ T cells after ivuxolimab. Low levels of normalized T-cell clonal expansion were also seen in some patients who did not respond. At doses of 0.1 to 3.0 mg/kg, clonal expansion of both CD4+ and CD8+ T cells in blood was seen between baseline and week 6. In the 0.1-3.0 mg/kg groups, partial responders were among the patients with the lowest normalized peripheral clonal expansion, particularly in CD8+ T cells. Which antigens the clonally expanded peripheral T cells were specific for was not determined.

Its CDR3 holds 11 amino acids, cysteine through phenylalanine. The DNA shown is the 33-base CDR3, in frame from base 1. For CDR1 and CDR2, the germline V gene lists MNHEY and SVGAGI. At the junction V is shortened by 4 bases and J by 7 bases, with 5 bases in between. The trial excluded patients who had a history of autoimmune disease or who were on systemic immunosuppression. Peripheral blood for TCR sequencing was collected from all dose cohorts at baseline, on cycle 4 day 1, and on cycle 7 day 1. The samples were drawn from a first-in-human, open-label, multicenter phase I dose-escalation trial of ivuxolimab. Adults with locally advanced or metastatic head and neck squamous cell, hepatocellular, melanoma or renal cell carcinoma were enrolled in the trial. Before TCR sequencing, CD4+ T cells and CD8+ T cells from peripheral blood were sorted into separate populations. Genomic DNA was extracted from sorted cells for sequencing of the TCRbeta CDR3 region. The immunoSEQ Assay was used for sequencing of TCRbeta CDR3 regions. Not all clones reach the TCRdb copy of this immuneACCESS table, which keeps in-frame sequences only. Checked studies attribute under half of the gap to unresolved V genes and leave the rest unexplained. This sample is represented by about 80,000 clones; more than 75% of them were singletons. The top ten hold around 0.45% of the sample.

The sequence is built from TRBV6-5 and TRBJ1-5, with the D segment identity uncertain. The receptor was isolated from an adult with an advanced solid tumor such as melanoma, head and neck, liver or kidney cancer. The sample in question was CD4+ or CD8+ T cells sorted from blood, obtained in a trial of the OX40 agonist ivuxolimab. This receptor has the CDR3 CASSSFQPQHF. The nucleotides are TGTGCCAGCAGTTCGTTCCAGCCCCAGCATTTT.